This is a list of T cell receptor beta chains from one sample in a study of OX40 agonist ivuxolimab in advanced cancers. Sequenced by immunoSEQ multiplex PCR; TCRdb stores in-frame clones only, minus some. The sample includes under 65,000 clones, roughly 85% of them seen just once. The starting material was CD4+ or CD8+ T cells sorted from blood, obtained in a trial of the OX40 agonist ivuxolimab. The source is an adult with an advanced solid tumor such as melanoma, head and neck, liver or kidney cancer. Each CDR3 is given with its conserved first and last residue. Each record gives: D gene, clone size, J gene, V gene, CDR3 protein, CDR3 DNA. The D gene is left open where the match is weak. The size field is filled for only some rows; it gives once, few, many or a size class.

.	.	TRBJ1-2	TRBV11-2	CASSLGGGPNYTF	TGTGCCAGCAGCTTGGGGGGCGGGCCTAACTACACCTTC
TRBD1	.	TRBJ2-4	TRBV9	CASSVGDSLAKNIQYF	TGTGCCAGCAGCGTAGGGGACAGTTTAGCCAAAAACATTCAGTACTTC
.	.	TRBJ2-5	TRBV7-2	CASSLVGTQYF	TGTGCCAGCAGCTTAGTTGGGACCCAGTACTTC
.	once	TRBJ2-5	TRBV7-7	CASSRDGEETQYF	TGTGCCAGCAGTCGTGACGGAGAAGAGACCCAGTACTTC
.	.	TRBJ1-2	TRBV29-1	CSVPDDNYGYTF	TGCAGCGTCCCCGACGATAACTATGGCTACACCTTC
.	few	TRBJ1-4	TRBV2	CASSDPATNEKLFF	TGTGCCAGCAGTGACCCAGCAACTAATGAAAAACTGTTTTTT
.	once	TRBJ2-7	TRBV7-2	CASSFSWRGETYEQYF	TGTGCCAGCAGCTTTTCCTGGCGTGGAGAGACCTACGAGCAGTACTTC
TRBD1	.	TRBJ1-2	TRBV7-9	CASSVEGALTNYGYTF	TGTGCCAGCAGCGTCGAGGGGGCACTGACTAACTATGGCTACACCTTC
TRBD1	.	TRBJ1-5	TRBV4-3	CASSQEDRADQPQHF	TGCGCCAGCAGCCAAGAGGACAGGGCAGATCAGCCCCAGCATTTT
.	.	TRBJ2-1	TRBV15	CATSFARSYNEQFF	TGTGCCACCAGCTTCGCCAGGTCCTACAATGAGCAGTTCTTC
.	once	TRBJ2-7	TRBV5-4	CASSLGYEQYF	TGTGCCAGCAGCTTGGGTTACGAGCAGTACTTC
TRBD1	.	TRBJ1-1	TRBV7-6	CASRPGTGETEAFF	TGTGCCAGCAGACCCGGGACAGGTGAGACTGAAGCTTTCTTT
.	.	TRBJ1-2	TRBV6-6	CASSFRARGEDYGYTF	TGTGCCAGCAGTTTTCGGGCTCGGGGGGAAGACTATGGCTACACCTTC
.	.	TRBJ2-7	TRBV5-8	CASSLANSYEQYF	TGTGCCAGCAGCTTGGCCAACTCCTACGAGCAGTACTTC
.	.	TRBJ2-3	TRBV9	CASSVDSGESTDTQYF	TGTGCCAGCAGCGTAGATTCGGGGGAGAGCACAGATACGCAGTATTTT
.	.	TRBJ2-5	TRBV19	CASSIGLVYETQYF	TGTGCCAGTAGTATTGGCCTAGTATACGAGACCCAGTACTTC